Sequencing of this TCR beta chain was carried out in a study of CD4+ T cells in melanoma (dated by TCRdb to between 2020 and 2023). Background for the entire study: The study investigated neoantigen-specific CD4+ T cells in human melanoma.

Concerning this clone: No cognate antigen has been identified for it. Per-base quality was not reported, and no clone a single base away is much larger than it.

Library generation was performed with the immunoSEQ multiplex PCR assay. The table comes from immuneACCESS by way of TCRdb, which keeps in-frame sequences with V and J called. Part of the clones is missing from these tables; in studies checked, under half for an unresolved V gene and the rest for unknown reasons. The sample records over 100,000 clones, approximately 92% of which are singletons. 3.3% of the sample comes from the top ten. Unmatched junction bases come to 10, with V trimmed by 3 bases and J by 2 bases. Taken from cysteine to phenylalanine, the CDR3 has 17 residues. Only CDR3 DNA remains: 51 bases, in frame from the first base. The germline V gene (reference sequence) supplies CDR1 LNHDA and CDR2 SQIVND. Patients with melanoma were used as donors. Study-level results and caveats: Neoantigen-specific CD4+ T cells were reported to be correlated with the function of CD8+ T cells, macrophages and B cells. Neoantigen-specific CD4+ T cells in melanoma were reported to have a range of differentiation states.

The material sequenced was peripheral blood. The chain uses TRBV19 and TRBJ2-5; 9 nucleotides in the junction match TRBD1. This sequence was found in a human donor with melanoma. In nucleotide form, the sequence is TGTGCCAGTAGTATGGGACAGGGCTTTTACACACAAGAGACCCAGTACTTC. Its translation is CASSMGQGFYTQETQYF.